Listed below are T cell receptor beta chains from one sample, sequenced in a study of blood T cell repertoires in COVID-19. The protocol was immunoSEQ multiplex PCR, while the TCRdb copy is restricted to in-frame clones and leaves out a portion. The table records about 280,000 clones, approximately 85% of them present only once. The source material was peripheral blood. Receptors originate from a man in his fifties or sixties with active or convalescent COVID-19. Both conserved end residues are part of each CDR3. The order of the fields is V gene, clone size, D gene, J gene, CDR3 DNA, CDR3 protein. D genes are given only for firm matches. The listing skips clone size in some rows; elsewhere it reads once, few, many or a size class.

v_call: TRBV6-1; clone_size: NA; d_call: TRBD1; j_call: TRBJ1-5; cdr3_nt: TGTGCCAGCAGTGAACGGACAGGGCAGCCCCAGCATTTT; cdr3_aa: CASSERTGQPQHF
v_call: TRBV2; clone_size: NA; d_call: TRBD1; j_call: TRBJ2-7; cdr3_nt: TGTGCCAGCAGTGTCAGGGGGCATTCGAGGGAGCAGTACTTC; cdr3_aa: CASSVRGHSREQYF
v_call: TRBV7-6; clone_size: NA; d_call: TRBD2; j_call: TRBJ2-2; cdr3_nt: TGTGCCAGCAGATGGGGCGGAGTGGGAGGGCGCACTAACACCGGGGAGCTGTTTTTT; cdr3_aa: CASRWGGVGGRTNTGELFF
v_call: TRBV24-1; clone_size: NA; d_call: TRBD1; j_call: TRBJ2-5; cdr3_nt: TGTGCCACCAGTGATTCTCGGACAGGGCAAGAGACCCAGTACTTC; cdr3_aa: CATSDSRTGQETQYF
v_call: TRBV30; clone_size: NA; d_call: NA; j_call: TRBJ2-3; cdr3_nt: TGTGCCGGATTTGTGGGCTTCACAGATACGCAGTATTTT; cdr3_aa: CAGFVGFTDTQYF
v_call: TRBV19; clone_size: NA; d_call: NA; j_call: TRBJ2-7; cdr3_nt: TGTGCCAGTAGTCAAGGGAGTAGCTCCTACGAGCAGTACTTC; cdr3_aa: CASSQGSSSYEQYF
v_call: TRBV10-3; clone_size: NA; d_call: TRBD1; j_call: TRBJ1-3; cdr3_nt: TGTGCCGCCACGGGGACAGGATTCTCTGGAAACACCATATATTTT; cdr3_aa: CAATGTGFSGNTIYF
v_call: TRBV5-6; clone_size: NA; d_call: TRBD1; j_call: TRBJ1-1; cdr3_nt: TGTGCCAGCAGCCCTTGGGACAGGAAAGAGACTGAAGCTTTCTTT; cdr3_aa: CASSPWDRKETEAFF
v_call: TRBV10-3; clone_size: NA; d_call: TRBD1; j_call: TRBJ1-1; cdr3_nt: TGTGCCATTCAGGAAGACAGGGGGGCGGCTTTCTTT; cdr3_aa: CAIQEDRGAAFF
v_call: TRBV7-3; clone_size: NA; d_call: TRBD2; j_call: TRBJ2-1; cdr3_nt: TGTGCCAGCAGAGCTGGGACTAGCGGGAGTTCGCTGTTCTTC; cdr3_aa: CASRAGTSGSSLFF
v_call: TRBV3-1/TRBV3-2; clone_size: NA; d_call: NA; j_call: TRBJ1-3; cdr3_nt: TGTGCCAGCAGCCAAGTGGTAGGGGGCACCATATATTTT; cdr3_aa: CASSQVVGGTIYF
v_call: TRBV23-1; clone_size: NA; d_call: NA; j_call: TRBJ1-2; cdr3_nt: TGCGCCAGCCATAGACTTTTAAACTATGGCTACACCTTC; cdr3_aa: CASHRLLNYGYTF
v_call: TRBV7-6; clone_size: few; d_call: TRBD2; j_call: TRBJ2-1; cdr3_nt: TGTGCCAGCAGCTCCCTTAGCGGGAGGGCGTCGAATGAGCAGTTCTTC; cdr3_aa: CASSSLSGRASNEQFF
v_call: TRBV10-2; clone_size: NA; d_call: NA; j_call: TRBJ1-5; cdr3_nt: TGCGCCAGCAAAGACAGGCGGGATCAGCCCCAGCATTTT; cdr3_aa: CASKDRRDQPQHF
v_call: TRBV9; clone_size: once; d_call: NA; j_call: TRBJ1-1; cdr3_nt: TGTGCCAGCAGCGTAGGAAGGGGGTCTGAAGCTTTCTTT; cdr3_aa: CASSVGRGSEAFF
v_call: TRBV5-1; clone_size: NA; d_call: TRBD1; j_call: TRBJ1-6; cdr3_nt: TGCGCCAGCAGCCTGAGGACAGGCGATCCACCCCTCCACTTT; cdr3_aa: CASSLRTGDPPLHF
v_call: TRBV19; clone_size: NA; d_call: NA; j_call: TRBJ1-6; cdr3_nt: TGTGCCAGTAGTTACAGGGTTGGGGATTCACCCCTCCACTTT; cdr3_aa: CASSYRVGDSPLHF
v_call: TRBV15; clone_size: NA; d_call: NA; j_call: TRBJ1-4; cdr3_nt: TGTGCCACCAGCAGAGGTTCAGGGGCGACTAATGAAAAACTGTTTTTT; cdr3_aa: CATSRGSGATNEKLFF
v_call: TRBV4-1; clone_size: NA; d_call: NA; j_call: TRBJ2-6; cdr3_nt: TGCGCCAGCAGCCAAAACCCGGGAAACTCTGGGGCCAACGTCCTGACTTTC; cdr3_aa: CASSQNPGNSGANVLTF
v_call: TRBV4-1; clone_size: NA; d_call: TRBD2; j_call: TRBJ2-1; cdr3_nt: TGCGCCAGCAGCCTCGGAGTAGCGGGAGGTAGGCGATATGAGCAGTTCTTC; cdr3_aa: CASSLGVAGGRRYEQFF
v_call: TRBV7-8; clone_size: NA; d_call: TRBD2; j_call: TRBJ2-7; cdr3_nt: TGTGCCAGCAGCCCCGTAGCGGGAGATTCCTACGAGCAGTACTTC; cdr3_aa: CASSPVAGDSYEQYF
v_call: TRBV7-6; clone_size: few; d_call: NA; j_call: TRBJ2-5; cdr3_nt: TGTGCCAGCAGCCCACTACAAGAGACCCAGTACTTC; cdr3_aa: CASSPLQETQYF
v_call: TRBV6-5; clone_size: few; d_call: NA; j_call: TRBJ1-5; cdr3_nt: TGTGCCAGCAGTTACTCGACCGGGGGAAATCAGCCCCAGCATTTT; cdr3_aa: CASSYSTGGNQPQHF
v_call: TRBV5-1; clone_size: NA; d_call: TRBD1; j_call: TRBJ1-5; cdr3_nt: TGCGCCAGCAGCCTCGGGACAGCCCAGCCCCAGCATTTT; cdr3_aa: CASSLGTAQPQHF
v_call: TRBV7-2; clone_size: NA; d_call: TRBD1; j_call: TRBJ2-7; cdr3_nt: TGTGCCAGCAGCTTAGCAAAGGGACAGGGCTCCTACGAGCAGTACTTC; cdr3_aa: CASSLAKGQGSYEQYF
v_call: TRBV12-5; clone_size: NA; d_call: NA; j_call: TRBJ2-1; cdr3_nt: TGTGCTAGTGGTTCCGACAGGAACAATGAGCAGTTCTTC; cdr3_aa: CASGSDRNNEQFF
v_call: TRBV5-1; clone_size: few; d_call: TRBD1; j_call: TRBJ1-6; cdr3_nt: TGCGCCAGCAGCTTTCTCCGACCGGGACAGGGGCAATCACCCCTCCACTTT; cdr3_aa: CASSFLRPGQGQSPLHF
v_call: TRBV28; clone_size: NA; d_call: TRBD1; j_call: TRBJ1-3; cdr3_nt: TGTGCCAGCAGGTGGCAGGGGGCGCCTGGAAACACCATATATTTT; cdr3_aa: CASRWQGAPGNTIYF
v_call: TRBV28; clone_size: NA; d_call: TRBD1; j_call: TRBJ1-1; cdr3_nt: TGTGCCAGCAGCCGGGACAGGGAAGCTTTCTTT; cdr3_aa: CASSRDREAFF
v_call: TRBV18; clone_size: NA; d_call: NA; j_call: TRBJ1-4; cdr3_nt: TGTGCCAGCTCACCTCTCGCGGCAATTGCAACTAATGAAAAACTGTTTTTT; cdr3_aa: CASSPLAAIATNEKLFF
v_call: TRBV7-8; clone_size: NA; d_call: NA; j_call: TRBJ2-1; cdr3_nt: TGTGCCAGCAGCTTAGGGGGGGGGCCCAAGCAGTTCTTC; cdr3_aa: CASSLGGGPKQFF
v_call: TRBV9; clone_size: few; d_call: NA; j_call: TRBJ1-2; cdr3_nt: TGTGCCAGCAGCGTAGGTGGAGAAACTAACTATGGCTACACCTTC; cdr3_aa: CASSVGGETNYGYTF